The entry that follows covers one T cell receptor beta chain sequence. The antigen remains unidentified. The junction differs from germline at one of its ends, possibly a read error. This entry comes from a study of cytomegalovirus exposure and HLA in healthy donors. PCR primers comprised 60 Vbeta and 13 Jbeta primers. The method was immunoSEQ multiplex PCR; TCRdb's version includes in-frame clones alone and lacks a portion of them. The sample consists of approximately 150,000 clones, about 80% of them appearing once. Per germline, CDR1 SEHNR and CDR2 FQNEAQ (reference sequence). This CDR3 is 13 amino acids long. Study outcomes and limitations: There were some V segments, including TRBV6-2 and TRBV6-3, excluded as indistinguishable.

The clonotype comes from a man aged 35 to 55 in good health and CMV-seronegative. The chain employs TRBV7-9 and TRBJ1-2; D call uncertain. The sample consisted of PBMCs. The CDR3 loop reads CSSSLDGKSGYTF. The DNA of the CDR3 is TGTTCCAGCAGCTTGGACGGGAAATCTGGCTACACCTTC. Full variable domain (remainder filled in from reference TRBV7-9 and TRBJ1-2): DTGVSQNPRHKITKRGQNVTFRCDPISEHNRLYWYRQTLGQGPEFLTYFQNEAQLEKSRLLSDRFSAERPKGSFSTLEIQRTEQGDSAMYLCSSSLDGKSGYTFGSGTRLTVV.